Below, 25 T cell receptor beta chains from the same sample are listed, as sequenced in a study of T cell responses to AZD1222 COVID-19 vaccine. The protocol was immunoSEQ multiplex PCR, while the TCRdb copy is restricted to in-frame clones and leaves out a portion. Here the sample spans 150,000 to 190,000 clones, about 90% being singletons. Here the sequenced sample was peripheral blood, taken 28 days after the second AZD1222 dose. Receptor source: an adult who received the AZD1222 COVID-19 vaccine.

The genes are TRBV6-6 and TRBJ2-1; TRBD1 aligns across 12 bases. The CDR3 has 15 amino acids. V lost 6 bases, J lost 10 bases, and 10 bases stayed unmatched. CDR1 MNHNY and CDR2 SVGAGI come from the germline V gene (reference sequence). The CDR3 region is CASSDGGQGADEQFF. For the CDR3, the DNA is TGTGCCAGCAGCGACGGGGGACAGGGGGCGGACGAGCAGTTCTTC.

The chain employs TRBV19 and TRBJ2-7, with a weak D call TRBD1 (5 bases). The CDR3 loop spans 13 amino acids. Germline assignment: CDR1 LNHDA and CDR2 SQIVND (reference sequence). Trimming took 3 bases from V and 1 from J, leaving 7 bases between them. The CDR3: CASSMGQSYEQYF. CDR3 nucleotides: TGTGCCAGTAGTATGGGGCAGTCCTACGAGCAGTACTTC.

The sample holds a few counts of this clone. The rearrangement links TRBV19 to TRBJ1-1, with unresolved D. The CDR3 runs to 13 residues. V was shortened by 5 bases and J by 0 bases, with 7 bases between the two germline ends. CDR1 is LNHDA, CDR2 SQIVND, per germline (reference sequence). For the CDR3, the DNA is TGTGCCAGTAGTCAAATCATGAACACTGAAGCTTTCTTT. Protein product: CASSQIMNTEAFF.

The chain is built from TRBV14 and TRBJ1-4, with D tentatively TRBD1 (6 bases). The CDR3 runs to 18 residues. Germline assignment: CDR1 SGHDN and CDR2 FVKESK. V lost 2 bases to trimming and J lost 7 bases, with 23 bases between them. CDR3 coding DNA: TGTGCCAGCAGCCAAAACCTATTCAAACAGGGAGAAAGTGAAAAACTGTTTTTT. It codes for CASSQNLFKQGESEKLFF. The whole variable domain, filled in from reference TRBV14 and TRBJ1-4, reads EAGVTQFPSHSVIEKGQTVTLRCDPISGHDNLYWYRRVMGKEIKFLLHFVKESKQDESGMPNNRFLAERTGGTYSTLKVQPAELEDSGVYFCASSQNLFKQGESEKLFFGSGTQLSVL.

The chain recombines TRBV9 with TRBJ2-1; 10 bases match TRBD2. CDR1 and CDR2 (germline): SGDLS, YYNGEE. Trimming removed 0 bases from V and 3 bases from J; junction bases left unmatched: 12. The CDR3 covers 19 residues. CDR3 sequence reads: CASSVGRASGSWDYNEQFF. CDR3 nucleotides: TGTGCCAGCAGCGTAGGTAGGGCTAGCGGGAGTTGGGACTACAATGAGCAGTTCTTC.

The V call is TRBV18, the J call TRBJ1-2; no definite D call. The CDR3 is 11 amino acids. Germline V CDR1 and CDR2: KGHSH, LQKENI. V lost 3 bases, J lost 8 bases, and 7 bases lay in between. The CDR3 sequence: CASSPLGGYTF. As DNA, the CDR3 is TGTGCCAGCTCACCGCTGGGGGGCTACACCTTC.

V is TRBV19 and J is TRBJ2-1; TRBD2 matches at 11 bases. CDR1 LNHDA and CDR2 SQIVND come from the germline V gene (reference sequence). Trimming removed 5 bases from V and 7 bases from J; junction bases left unmatched: 4. The CDR3 has 14 residues. CDR3 amino acids: CASSQTSGINEQFF. DNA of the CDR3: TGTGCCAGTAGTCAGACTAGCGGGATAAATGAGCAGTTCTTC. Based on the CDR3 plus reference TRBV19 and TRBJ2-1, the full variable domain is DGGITQSPKYLFRKEGQNVTLSCEQNLNHDAMYWYRQDPGQGLRLIYYSQIVNDFQKGDIAEGYSVSREKKESFPLTVTSAQKNPTAFYLCASSQTSGINEQFFGPGTRLTVL.

The V gene is TRBV14, the J gene TRBJ1-1, with D unresolved. Between the trimmed V and J ends, which lost 4 bases and 1 base, there was a span of 7 bases. CDR1 is SGHDN, CDR2 FVKESK, per germline. The CDR3 runs 13 residues. The CDR3 protein is CASSRGSNTEAFF. For the CDR3, the DNA is TGTGCCAGCAGCCGAGGGTCGAACACTGAAGCTTTCTTT.

This chain joins TRBV3-1 (or the pseudogene TRBV3-2) and TRBJ1-5, with D possibly TRBD1 on 6 matching bases. V lost 1 base to trimming and J lost 3 bases, with 13 bases between them. Germline-derived CDR1 and CDR2 are LGHDT and YNNKEL (reference sequence). This CDR3 spans 16 amino acids. CDR3 protein: CASSQGTVVTNQPQHF. Here the CDR3 DNA reads TGTGCCAGCAGCCAAGGGACAGTCGTAACCAATCAGCCCCAGCATTTT.

This clone has just a few counts. The chain recombines TRBV29-1 with TRBJ2-1; no clear D gene. The V gene lost 6 bases and the J gene lost 5 bases, with 11 bases spanning the gap. The CDR3 consists of 12 residues. Germline V gene sequence: CDR1 SQVTM, CDR2 ANQGSEA. DNA of the CDR3: TGCAGCGTGGTGGTTCTCAACAATGAGCAGTTCTTC. Its translation is CSVVVLNNEQFF.

The rearrangement links TRBV7-9 to TRBJ2-7, with D uncertain. V lost 1 base and J lost 4, with 8 bases in between. This CDR3 region has 13 residues. Germline V gene sequence: CDR1 SEHNR, CDR2 FQNEAQ (reference sequence). CDR3 in amino acids: CASSLGGRYEQYF. CDR3 coding DNA: TGTGCCAGCAGCTTAGGAGGTCGGTACGAGCAGTACTTC.

A remark on this clone: Other DNA sequences within the sample encode an identical CDR3. This chain connects TRBV11-2 to TRBJ2-5; D perhaps matches TRBD1 (5 bases). The CDR3 contains 13 residues. Trimming took 5 bases from V and 1 from J, leaving 8 bases between them. Germline lookup yields CDR1 SGHAT and CDR2 FQNNGV. CDR3 in amino acids: CASSAGIQETQYF. CDR3 bases: TGTGCCAGCAGCGCAGGGATCCAAGAGACCCAGTACTTC.

The chain joins TRBV19 to TRBJ1-2; D is unclear. Germline V CDR1 and CDR2: LNHDA, SQIVND (reference sequence). This CDR3 is built from 12 residues. The V gene lost 4 bases and the J gene lost 4 bases, with 7 bases spanning the gap. CDR3 sequence (DNA): TGTGCCAGTAGTACCGCAGGCTATGGCTACACCTTC. Amino acid sequence: CASSTAGYGYTF.

The chain has TRBV19 and TRBJ2-2; D uncertain. CDR3 length: 12 amino acids. V was clipped by 10 bases and J by 7 bases, with 13 bases between them. Germline assignment: CDR1 LNHDA and CDR2 SQIVND (reference sequence). The CDR3 region is CATRALIGELFF. Written as DNA, the CDR3 is TGTGCCACCCGGGCGTTAATCGGGGAGCTGTTTTTT.

The chain links TRBV2 to TRBJ2-7; tentatively, D is TRBD1 or TRBD2 (6 bases each). The V end lost 8 bases, the J end lost 12 bases, and 29 bases lay between the germline ends. Germline V gene sequence: CDR1 SNHLY, CDR2 FYNNEI. The CDR3 loop spans 15 amino acids. The CDR3 is CASAGEGGSGRKLYF. The CDR3 DNA reads TGTGCCAGCGCAGGAGAGGGGGGCTCGGGCCGGAAGCTGTACTTC.

The genes are TRBV7-3 and TRBJ2-1; 11 bases are shared with TRBD2. After removal of 5 bases from V and 4 bases from J, the junction contained 7 bases not matched to a gene. CDR3 length: 16 amino acids. Per germline, CDR1 SGHTA and CDR2 FQGTGA. The CDR3 is CASSPEGTSGYNEQFF. The CDR3 nucleotides are TGTGCCAGCAGCCCCGAGGGGACTAGCGGTTACAATGAGCAGTTCTTC.

This clone has a single count. This rearrangement joins TRBV18 to TRBJ2-1, with 7 bases fitting TRBD1. J gave up 2 bases and V 3 bases, and 10 bases lay outside the gene matches. CDR1 KGHSH and CDR2 LQKENI come from the germline V gene. CDR3 length: 17 amino acids. The CDR3 sequence: CASSPNRGLGTYNEQFF. The CDR3 DNA reads TGTGCCAGCTCACCCAACAGGGGTTTAGGGACCTACAATGAGCAGTTCTTC.

About this clone: This same CDR3 is encoded by further DNA sequences in the sample. The chain uses TRBV3-1 (or the pseudogene TRBV3-2) and TRBJ1-1, with D possibly TRBD1 on 5 matching bases. V was pared by 0 bases and J by 0 bases, with 8 bases between. This CDR3 has 15 residues. Germline V gene data show CDR1 as LGHDT and CDR2 as YNNKEL (reference sequence). The CDR3 DNA is TGTGCCAGCAGCCAAGATAGACAGCTGAACACTGAAGCTTTCTTT. The encoded protein is CASSQDRQLNTEAFF.

The chain's CDR3 is CASSGRDRGGTQYF. The CDR3 DNA follows: TGTGCCAGCAGCGGCCGGGACAGGGGAGGGACCCAGTACTTC. This sequence joins TRBV21-1 and TRBJ2-5; the DNA was not used to check the table's D call, TRBD1. TRBV21-1 is recorded as a pseudogene. The CDR3 runs 14 residues.

This CDR3 is CASTTGGTGNTIYF. In DNA form, the CDR3 reads TGTGCCAGCACTACAGGGGGCACTGGAAACACCATATATTTT. V usage is TRBV28 and J usage is TRBJ1-3; TRBD1 aligns across 9 bases. The CDR3 runs to 14 residues. The germline V gene has CDR1 MDHEN and CDR2 SYDVKM. V shed 7 bases, J shed 2 bases, and the junction held 3 bases outside the gene matches.

A single count supports this clone. The chain joins TRBV4-3 to TRBJ1-1; D gene ambiguous. This CDR3 region has 15 residues. V was shortened by 1 base and J by 0 bases, with 9 bases between the two germline ends. Germline CDR1 is LGHNA and CDR2 is YSLEER. The CDR3 protein is CASSQGQDLNTEAFF. The CDR3 DNA follows: TGCGCCAGCAGCCAAGGACAAGATCTGAACACTGAAGCTTTCTTT.

Concerning this clone itself: The limits of the CDR3 on the DNA are not certain, so only TCRdb's listed CDR3 is given. This chain joins TRBV21-1 and TRBJ1-6. TRBV21-1 is labeled a pseudogene. Inclusive of both ends, the CDR3 amounts to 15 amino acids. CDR3 region: CASSKWGGGNSPLHF.

This rearrangement joins TRBV21-1 to TRBJ2-5; the table's D call, TRBD1, was not checked against the DNA. TRBV21-1 is listed as a pseudogene. The CDR3 totals 14 residues. The CDR3 here is CASSKYRQKETQYF. The CDR3 DNA follows: TGTGCCAGCAGCAAATATCGCCAGAAAGAGACCCAGTACTTC.

This clone was observed a few times. The chain combines TRBV28 with TRBJ1-2, with 8 nucleotides matching TRBD1. The V gene's germline CDR1 is MDHEN and CDR2 SYDVKM. V lost 4 bases, J lost 3 bases, and 10 bases stayed unmatched. This CDR3 is 16 amino acids long. The CDR3 DNA follows: TGTGCCAGCAGTTCCCGACAGGGGCGAAATTACTATGGCTACACCTTC. Translation: CASSSRQGRNYYGYTF.

The chain joins TRBV7-9 to TRBJ1-5, with no clear D. CDR3 length equals 16 residues. V was shortened by 1 base and J by 1 base, with 11 bases between the two germline ends. Germline V gene sequence: CDR1 SEHNR, CDR2 FQNEAQ (reference sequence). The CDR3 region has the DNA TGTGCCAGCAGCTTAGATGGAGCCGGGAGCAATCAGCCCCAGCATTTT. It specifies CASSLDGAGSNQPQHF.